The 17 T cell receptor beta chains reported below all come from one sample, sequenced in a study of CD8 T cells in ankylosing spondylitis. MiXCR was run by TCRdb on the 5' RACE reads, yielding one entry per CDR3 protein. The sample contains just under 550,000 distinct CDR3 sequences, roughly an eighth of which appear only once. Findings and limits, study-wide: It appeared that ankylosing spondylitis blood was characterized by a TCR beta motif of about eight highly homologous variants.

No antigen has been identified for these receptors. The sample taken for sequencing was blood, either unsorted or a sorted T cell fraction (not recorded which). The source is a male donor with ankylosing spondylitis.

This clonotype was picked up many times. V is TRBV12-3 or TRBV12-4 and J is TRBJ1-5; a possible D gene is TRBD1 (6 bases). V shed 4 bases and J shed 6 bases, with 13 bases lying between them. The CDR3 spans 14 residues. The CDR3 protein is CASSSTGSGQPQHF. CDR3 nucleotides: TGTGCCAGCAGTTCCACAGGGTCAGGTCAGCCCCAGCATTTT.

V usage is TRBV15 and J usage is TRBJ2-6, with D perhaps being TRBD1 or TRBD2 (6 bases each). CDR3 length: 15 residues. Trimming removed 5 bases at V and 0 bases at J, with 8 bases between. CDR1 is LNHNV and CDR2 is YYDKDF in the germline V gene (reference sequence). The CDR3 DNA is TGTGCCACCAGCGGAGGGGGCTCTGGGGCCAACGTCCTGACTTTC. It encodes CATSGGGSGANVLTF.

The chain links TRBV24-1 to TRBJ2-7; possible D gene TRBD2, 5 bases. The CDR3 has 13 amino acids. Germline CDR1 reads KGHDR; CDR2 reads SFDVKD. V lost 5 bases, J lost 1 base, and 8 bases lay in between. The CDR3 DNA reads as TGTGCCACCAGTGGTTGGGAGTCCTACGAGCAGTACTTC. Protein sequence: CATSGWESYEQYF.

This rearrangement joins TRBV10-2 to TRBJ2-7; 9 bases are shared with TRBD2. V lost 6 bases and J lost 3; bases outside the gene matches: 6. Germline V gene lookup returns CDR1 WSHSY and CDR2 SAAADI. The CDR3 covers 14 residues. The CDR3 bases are TGCGCCAGCAGATATAGCGGGAGCCACTACGAGCAGTACTTC. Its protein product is CASRYSGSHYEQYF.

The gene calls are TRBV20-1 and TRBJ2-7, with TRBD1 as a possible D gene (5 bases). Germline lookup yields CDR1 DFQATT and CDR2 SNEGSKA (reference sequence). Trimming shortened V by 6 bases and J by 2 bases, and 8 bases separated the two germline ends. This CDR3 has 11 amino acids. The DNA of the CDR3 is TGCAGTGCCTTAGGGGCCTACGAGCAGTACTTC. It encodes CSALGAYEQYF.

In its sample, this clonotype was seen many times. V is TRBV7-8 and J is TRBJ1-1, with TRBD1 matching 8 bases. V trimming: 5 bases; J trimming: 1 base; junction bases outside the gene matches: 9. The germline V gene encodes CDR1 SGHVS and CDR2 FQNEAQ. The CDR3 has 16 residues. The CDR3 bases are TGTGCCAGCAGCCGGAGATTCGGACAGGGGAACACTGAAGCTTTCTTT. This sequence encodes CASSRRFGQGNTEAFF.

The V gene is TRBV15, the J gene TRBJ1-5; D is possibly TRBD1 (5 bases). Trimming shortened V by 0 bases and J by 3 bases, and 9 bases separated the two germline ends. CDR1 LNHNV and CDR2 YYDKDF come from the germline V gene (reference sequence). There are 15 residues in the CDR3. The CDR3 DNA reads TGTGCCACCAGCAGAGAGGTCAGGGTCAATCAGCCCCAGCATTTT. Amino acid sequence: CATSREVRVNQPQHF.

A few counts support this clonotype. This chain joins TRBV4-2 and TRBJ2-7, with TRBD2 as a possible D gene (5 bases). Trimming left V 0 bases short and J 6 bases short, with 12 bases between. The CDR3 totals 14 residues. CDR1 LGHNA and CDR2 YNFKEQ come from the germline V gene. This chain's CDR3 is CASSQDFLAREQYV. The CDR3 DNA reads TGTGCCAGCAGCCAAGATTTTCTAGCCCGCGAGCAGTACGTC.

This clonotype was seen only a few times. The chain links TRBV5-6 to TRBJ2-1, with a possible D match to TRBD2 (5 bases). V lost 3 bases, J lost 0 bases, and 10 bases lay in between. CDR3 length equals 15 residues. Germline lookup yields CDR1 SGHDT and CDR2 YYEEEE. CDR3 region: CASSWERSSYNEQFF. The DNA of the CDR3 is TGTGCCAGCAGCTGGGAGCGGAGCTCCTACAATGAGCAGTTCTTC.

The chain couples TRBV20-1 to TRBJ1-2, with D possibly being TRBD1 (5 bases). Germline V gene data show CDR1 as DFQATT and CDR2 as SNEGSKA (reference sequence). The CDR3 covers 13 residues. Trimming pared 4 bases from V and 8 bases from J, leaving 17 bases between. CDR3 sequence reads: CSANPAGLRGYTF. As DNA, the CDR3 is TGCAGTGCTAACCCAGCGGGGCTTAGAGGCTACACCTTC.

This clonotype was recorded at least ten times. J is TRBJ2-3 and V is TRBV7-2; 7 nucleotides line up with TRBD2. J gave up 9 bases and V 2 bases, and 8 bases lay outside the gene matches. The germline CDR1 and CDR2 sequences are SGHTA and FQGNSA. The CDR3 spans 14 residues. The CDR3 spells CASSLQWGGTTQYF. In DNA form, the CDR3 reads TGTGCCAGCAGCTTACAATGGGGGGGGACGACGCAGTATTTT. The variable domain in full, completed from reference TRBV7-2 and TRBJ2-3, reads GAGVSQSPSNKVTEKGKDVELRCDPISGHTALYWYRQSLGQGLEFLIYFQGNSAPDKSGLPSDRFSAERTGGSVSTLTIQRTQQEDSAVYLCASSLQWGGTTQYFGPGTRLTVL.

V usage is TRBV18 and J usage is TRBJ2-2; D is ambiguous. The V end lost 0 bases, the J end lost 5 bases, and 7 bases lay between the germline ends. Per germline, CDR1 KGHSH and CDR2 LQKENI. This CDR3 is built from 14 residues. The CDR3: CASSPPELTGELFF. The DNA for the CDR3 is TGTGCCAGCTCACCACCTGAGCTAACCGGGGAGCTGTTTTTT.

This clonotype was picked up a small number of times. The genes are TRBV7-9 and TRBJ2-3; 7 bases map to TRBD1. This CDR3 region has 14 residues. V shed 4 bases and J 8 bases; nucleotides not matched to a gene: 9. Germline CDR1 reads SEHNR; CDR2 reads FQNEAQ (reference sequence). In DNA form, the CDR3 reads TGTGCCAGCAGCTCCGGGACAGCCCACGGTACGCAGTATTTT. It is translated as CASSSGTAHGTQYF. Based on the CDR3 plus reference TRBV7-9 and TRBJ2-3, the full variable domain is DTGVSQNPRHKITKRGQNVTFRCDPISEHNRLYWYRQTLGQGPEFLTYFQNEAQLEKSRLLSDRFSAERPKGSFSTLEIQRTEQGDSAMYLCASSSGTAHGTQYFGPGTRLTVL.

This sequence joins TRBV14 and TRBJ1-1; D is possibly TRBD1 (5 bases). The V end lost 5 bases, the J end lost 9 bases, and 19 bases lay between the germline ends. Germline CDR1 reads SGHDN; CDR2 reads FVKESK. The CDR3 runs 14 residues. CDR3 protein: CASSRTGTLDQAFF. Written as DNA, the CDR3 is TGTGCCAGCAGCAGAACCGGGACCCTGGACCAAGCTTTCTTT.

The CDR3 is CSARNAAGTDTQYF. The CDR3 DNA reads as TGCAGTGCTAGGAACGCAGCGGGCACAGATACGCAGTATTTT. V usage is TRBV20-1 and J usage is TRBJ2-3, with D possibly TRBD2 on 5 matching bases. The CDR3 is made up of 14 amino acids. Germline V gene sequence: CDR1 DFQATT, CDR2 SNEGSKA (reference sequence). V lost 3 bases and J 1 base, leaving 11 bases between the germline ends.

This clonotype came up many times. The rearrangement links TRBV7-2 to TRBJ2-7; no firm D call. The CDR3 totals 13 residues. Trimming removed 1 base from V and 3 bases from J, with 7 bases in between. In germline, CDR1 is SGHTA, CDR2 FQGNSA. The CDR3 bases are TGTGCCAGCAGCTTAGAAGCGTTCTACGAGCAGTACTTC. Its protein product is CASSLEAFYEQYF.

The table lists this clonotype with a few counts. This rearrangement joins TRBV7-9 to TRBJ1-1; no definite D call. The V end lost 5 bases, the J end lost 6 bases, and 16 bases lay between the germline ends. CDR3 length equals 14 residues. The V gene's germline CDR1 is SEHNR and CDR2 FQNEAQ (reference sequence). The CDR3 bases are TGTGCCAGCAGCAAACAAGGCCAGTCCTCTGAAGCTTTCTTT. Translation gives CASSKQGQSSEAFF.